This T cell receptor (beta chain) is from a study of metastatic and nonmetastatic thyroid tumors. Study background: The authors compared repertoires across blood and tumor or nodule tissue from malignant and benign thyroid patients. Study results and limitations: TCR beta diversity was reportedly significantly higher in malignant thyroid tumors than benign nodules, in blood and tumor.

The germline V gene encodes CDR1 SNHLY and CDR2 FYNNEI. This CDR3 has 15 amino acids. The V and J ends lost 5 bases and 4 bases, in that order; junction bases with no gene match: 6. This clone was recorded many times. Its antigen is not known. Patients were all untreated before their thyroid surgery. TCRdb re-called the PCR reads via MiXCR. The data contain some 84,000 clones, around 7.8% of them seen just once; the ten biggest clones take up 8.8%. The gene calls are TRBV2 and TRBJ1-4; TRBD1 aligns across 8 bases. This receptor was identified in a female donor with papillary thyroid cancer or a benign thyroid nodule (not recorded which). Some clones in this sample may be carry-over from other donors' samples. The specimen sequenced was blood. As DNA, the CDR3 is TGTGCCAGCAGTCCCGCACAGGGGGTTAATGAAAAACTGTTTTTT. It codes for CASSPAQGVNEKLFF. The whole variable domain, remainder taken from reference TRBV2 and TRBJ1-4, is EPEVTQTPSHQVTQMGQEVILRCVPISNHLYFYWYRQILGQKVEFLVSFYNNEISEKSEIFDDQFSVERPDGSNFTLKIRSTKLEDSAMYFCASSPAQGVNEKLFFGSGTQLSVL.